Below, 25 T cell receptor beta chains from the same sample are listed, as sequenced in a study of cytomegalovirus exposure and HLA in healthy donors. Primers included in the PCR were 60 Vbeta and 13 Jbeta primers. TCRdb's copy holds only in-frame clones and misses some; the assay was immunoSEQ multiplex PCR. This sample has about 110,000 clones, with over 60% found just once. The sequencing input was PBMCs. The receptor set was obtained from a male donor in good health and CMV-seronegative.

The rearrangement uses TRBV27 and TRBJ2-2; 8 bases fit TRBD2. J was trimmed by 3 bases and V by 4 bases; bases with no gene match: 4. Germline CDR1 reads MNHEY; CDR2 reads SMNVEV (reference sequence). This CDR3 has 15 residues. The CDR3 loop is CASSSSGPYTGELFF. The CDR3 DNA is TGTGCCAGCAGTTCTAGCGGGCCATACACCGGGGAGCTGTTTTTT.

The rearrangement uses TRBV27 and TRBJ2-5; 11 bases fit TRBD1. Trimming removed 5 bases from V and 2 bases from J; junction bases left unmatched: 10. The CDR3 covers 17 residues. CDR1 is MNHEY, CDR2 SMNVEV, per germline (reference sequence). CDR3 sequence reads: CASSPTGQGAGQETQYF. The CDR3 DNA reads TGTGCCAGCAGTCCCACCGGACAGGGGGCCGGGCAAGAGACCCAGTACTTC.

The chain is built from TRBV5-1 and TRBJ2-3; 7 bases are a match to TRBD2. There are 13 residues in the CDR3. Germline V gene sequence: CDR1 SGHRS, CDR2 YFSETQ. The V and J ends lost 5 bases and 6 bases, in that order; junction bases with no gene match: 6. This CDR3 reads CASRASAGDTQYF. The CDR3 nucleotides read TGCGCCAGCAGGGCGTCAGCGGGGGATACGCAGTATTTT.

This chain uses TRBV7-8 with TRBJ2-7, with no clear D. The CDR3 extends over 11 amino acids. CDR1 is SGHVS, CDR2 FQNEAQ, per germline. V was trimmed by 4 bases and J by 4 bases, leaving 5 bases between them. The DNA for the CDR3 is TGTGCCAGCAGCTCCGAGTACGAGCAGTACTTC. It encodes CASSSEYEQYF.

The rearrangement joins TRBV19 to TRBJ1-1; D call uncertain. The CDR3 consists of 14 residues. The germline CDR1 and CDR2 sequences are LNHDA and SQIVND (reference sequence). Trimming removed 3 bases from V and 4 bases from J, with 12 bases in between. CDR3 in amino acids: CASSIYRTGTEAFF. The CDR3 DNA sequence: TGTGCCAGTAGTATCTACAGAACCGGCACTGAAGCTTTCTTT.

The CDR3 DNA is TGTGCCAGCAGCCGGACTAGAAACAATGAGCAGTTCTTC. As protein: CASSRTRNNEQFF. The V gene is TRBV11-3, the J gene TRBJ2-1; 7 bases fit TRBD2. The V and J ends lost 5 bases and 5 bases, in that order; junction bases with no gene match: 3. Germline CDR1 and CDR2: SGHNT and YENEEA. CDR3 size: 13 residues. Variable domain in full (rest from reference TRBV11-3 and TRBJ2-1): EAGVVQSPRYKIIEKKQPVAFWCNPISGHNTLYWYLQNLGQGPELLIRYENEEAVDDSQLPKDRFSAERLKGVDSTLKIQPAELGDSAVYLCASSRTRNNEQFFGPGTRLTVL.

The chain carries TRBV9 and TRBJ1-2, with D uncertain. Germline values: CDR1 SGDLS, CDR2 YYNGEE. V lost 0 bases and J 4 bases, leaving 13 bases between the germline ends. This CDR3 is 15 amino acids long. CDR3 nucleotide sequence: TGTGCCAGCAGCGTAGAAGAGGGAGACGGCTATGGCTACACCTTC. Protein: CASSVEEGDGYGYTF.

The CDR3 nucleotides read TGTGCCAGCAGTGAGAGCTCCTACAATGAGCAGTTCTTC. Encoded protein: CASSESSYNEQFF. The V call is TRBV6-1, the J call TRBJ2-1; no clear D gene. V lost 3 bases and J lost 0, with 3 bases in between. Looked up from germline, CDR1 is MNHNS and CDR2 is SASEGT. This CDR3 is 13 amino acids long.

The chain links TRBV30 to TRBJ1-3; no clear D gene. Germline V gives CDR1 GTSNPN, CDR2 SVGIG (reference sequence). The CDR3 totals 12 residues. V was trimmed by 3 bases and J by 4 bases, leaving 7 bases between them. The CDR3 spells CAWSPQGNTIYF. The CDR3 DNA sequence: TGTGCCTGGAGCCCACAGGGAAACACCATATATTTT.

The chain is built from TRBV28 and TRBJ2-7, with a tentative D call TRBD1 (6 bases). Germline assignment: CDR1 MDHEN and CDR2 SYDVKM. This CDR3 comprises 16 residues. Trimming took 2 bases from V and 3 from J, leaving 17 bases between them. The CDR3 DNA reads as TGTGCCAGCAGTTTACTAGTCACAGGGACCCTCTACGAGCAGTACTTC. This codes for CASSLLVTGTLYEQYF.

This chain uses TRBV30 with TRBJ2-7; 11 nucleotides line up with TRBD2. From germline, CDR1 is GTSNPN and CDR2 SVGIG (reference sequence). The ends lost 1 base at V and 2 bases at J; junction bases unmatched: 13. The CDR3 has 18 residues. The CDR3 region has the DNA TGTGCCTGGAGTGGCCTCGAGGGTATAGCGGGAGGGCCCTACGAGCAGTACTTC. This translates into CAWSGLEGIAGGPYEQYF.

A word on this clone: Compared with germline, one end of the junction differs, possibly owing to a read error. In the same sample, other DNA sequences code for this CDR3. This chain uses TRBV6-5 with TRBJ1-1; D not resolved. Germline CDR1 MNHEY, CDR2 SVGAGI. The CDR3 contains 14 residues. The CDR3 DNA reads as TGTGCCAGCACCCCAACGACACCGAACACTGAGGCTTTCTTT. Its protein is CASTPTTPNTEAFF.

This rearrangement joins TRBV7-6 to TRBJ2-5, with D possibly being TRBD2 (5 bases). The V gene's germline CDR1 is SGHVS and CDR2 FNYEAQ. The CDR3 runs to 13 residues. The V end was cut by 3 bases, the J end by 5 bases, with 10 bases between. CDR3 amino acids: CASSFSGPETQYF. As DNA, the CDR3 is TGTGCCAGCAGCTTCAGCGGCCCGGAGACCCAGTACTTC.

This chain links TRBV27 with TRBJ2-2, with D perhaps matching TRBD2 (5 bases). This CDR3 spans 17 amino acids. V lost 6 bases to trimming and J lost 3 bases, with 20 bases between them. CDR1 and CDR2 (germline): MNHEY, SMNVEV (reference sequence). The CDR3 nucleotides read TGTGCCAGCAGCCCCCCCGGACTTGGTTCGGACACCGGGGAGCTGTTTTTT. Protein: CASSPPGLGSDTGELFF.

This sequence joins TRBV6-5 and TRBJ2-1; 11 bases map to TRBD2. The J segment lost 7 bases and the V segment lost 8 bases, leaving 4 bases of the junction unmatched. CDR3 size: 13 residues. Germline CDR1 and CDR2: MNHEY and SVGAGI. The CDR3 nucleotides are TGTGCCAGCTCGGGACTAGCGGATAATGAGCAGTTCTTC. It is translated as CASSGLADNEQFF.

The V call is TRBV29-1, the J call TRBJ2-4; 9 bases are a match to TRBD1. Trimming cost V 7 bases and J 2 bases; bases outside gene matches: 12. Germline V gene data show CDR1 as SQVTM and CDR2 as ANQGSEA. There are 16 residues in the CDR3. The CDR3 region is CSDDRGVSSTKNIQYF. Here the CDR3 DNA reads TGCAGCGATGACAGGGGGGTCTCGTCTACCAAAAACATTCAGTACTTC. The whole variable domain, filled in from reference TRBV29-1 and TRBJ2-4, reads SAVISQKPSRDICQRGTSLTIQCQVDSQVTMMFWYRQQPGQSLTLIATANQGSEATYESGFVIDKFPISRPNLTFSTLTVSNMSPEDSSIYLCSDDRGVSSTKNIQYFGAGTRLSVL.

The V gene is TRBV29-1, the J gene TRBJ2-5; the D gene is possibly TRBD2 (5 bases). The CDR3 has 11 amino acids. The germline V gene encodes CDR1 SQVTM and CDR2 ANQGSEA. The V end lost 5 bases, the J end lost 5 bases, and 9 bases lay between the germline ends. The CDR3 is CSVTRGETQYF. CDR3 sequence (DNA): TGCAGCGTTACCAGAGGGGAGACCCAGTACTTC.

Comments on this clone: Other DNA sequences in the same sample also yield this CDR3. CDR3 in DNA: TGTGCCAGCAGTTTTCTAGCGGGGACAGATACGCAGTATTTT. This codes for CASSFLAGTDTQYF. V and J are TRBV28 and TRBJ2-3; 9 bases are a match to TRBD2. The junction had 1 base not matched to a gene; V was cut back by 3 bases and J by 3 bases. CDR1 is MDHEN, CDR2 SYDVKM, per germline. The CDR3 is 14 residues long.

This clone turned up a few times. V is TRBV5-6 and J is TRBJ2-2, with TRBD2 as a possible D gene (5 bases). CDR3 length: 17 residues. CDR1 and CDR2 (germline): SGHDT, YYEEEE. Trimming took off 1 base at V and 6 bases at J, with 19 bases between the two ends. This CDR3 reads CASSLYWSPRGSGELFF. The CDR3 DNA sequence: TGTGCCAGCAGCTTGTATTGGTCCCCTCGGGGATCCGGGGAGCTGTTTTTT.

The genes are TRBV7-9 and TRBJ2-1; TRBD2 might be the D (5 bases). Germline CDR1 and CDR2: SEHNR and FQNEAQ (reference sequence). V was pared by 4 bases and J by 0 bases, with 10 bases between. This CDR3 contains 15 residues. CDR3 amino acids: CASSSDGLSYNEQFF. The CDR3 DNA reads TGTGCCAGCAGCTCAGACGGACTCTCCTACAATGAGCAGTTCTTC.

The V call is TRBV7-8, the J call TRBJ1-5; TRBD1 agrees at 11 bases. CDR1 and CDR2 from the germline V gene are SGHVS and FQNEAQ. CDR3 length: 15 residues. Losses at the gene ends were 5 bases for V and 4 bases for J; bases not matched to a gene: 4. The CDR3 nucleotides read TGTGCCAGCAGCCCCCGGGACAGGGGGAATCAGCCCCAGCATTTT. Its protein is CASSPRDRGNQPQHF.

DNA for the CDR3: TGTGCCTGGATGGGGGGATATAATTCACCCCTCCACTTT. This translates into CAWMGGYNSPLHF. V is TRBV30 and J is TRBJ1-6; tentatively, D is TRBD1 (5 bases). The germline V and J ends were trimmed by 4 bases and 4 bases, with 8 bases remaining between them. The germline CDR1 and CDR2 sequences are GTSNPN and SVGIG (reference sequence). CDR3 size: 13 residues.

The J gene is TRBJ2-3, the V gene TRBV2; TRBD1 agrees at 7 bases. The CDR3 contains 14 residues. Germline CDR1 reads SNHLY; CDR2 reads FYNNEI. The V and J ends lost 3 bases and 6 bases, in that order; junction bases with no gene match: 6. The CDR3 sequence: CASSELRGLDTQYF. In DNA, the CDR3 is TGTGCCAGCAGTGAGTTAAGGGGGCTGGATACGCAGTATTTT. The variable domain in full, with the rest retrieved from reference TRBV2 and TRBJ2-3, is EPEVTQTPSHQVTQMGQEVILRCVPISNHLYFYWYRQILGQKVEFLVSFYNNEISEKSEIFDDQFSVERPDGSNFTLKIRSTKLEDSAMYFCASSELRGLDTQYFGPGTRLTVL.

The chain joins TRBV5-1 to TRBJ1-5; D might be TRBD1 (5 bases). Trimming removed 4 bases from V and 1 base from J, with 12 bases in between. Germline-derived CDR1 and CDR2 are SGHRS and YFSETQ. The CDR3 sequence is 15 residues long. Here the CDR3 DNA reads TGCGCCAGCAGCCCCTGGGGGGGGAGCAATCAGCCCCAGCATTTT. Translating it yields CASSPWGGSNQPQHF.

V gene TRBV7-6 combines with J gene TRBJ2-7; TRBD1 aligns across 11 bases. Trimming cost V 1 base and J 6 bases; bases outside gene matches: 5. The CDR3 extends over 15 amino acids. Germline V lookup: CDR1 SGHVS, CDR2 FNYEAQ. CDR3 region: CASSLGRTGGGEQYF. CDR3 nucleotide sequence: TGTGCCAGCAGCTTAGGGAGGACAGGGGGCGGCGAGCAGTACTTC.